This T cell receptor beta chain stems from a study of blood T cells in healthy people across ages. In regard to this clonotype: Its antigen is currently unknown.

Study results and limitations: The CMV status of each donor remained undetermined, and this could have confounded shifts in expanded clonotypes. Donors of long life had a larger count of naive CD4+ cells and greater diversity than aged donors. With naive T cell percentage, TCR beta diversity showed a strong correlation.

Sample-barcoded 5' priming and a J-beta primer mix drove a second PCR of about 6 to 12 cycles. Sequencing recovered at least 3 million CDR3-containing paired-end reads from each sample. TCRdb recomputed calls from the 5' RACE reads with MiXCR, one row per CDR3 protein. The repertoire holds about 400,000 distinct CDR3 sequences, about 49% seen once, with 50% to 65% in the top ten. The sequence came from a man between 60 and 70 years old in good health. Specimen: blood.

CDR3 loop: CSAPPNRVTSTDTQYF. CDR3 DNA: TGCAGTGCGCCCCCAAACAGGGTTACTAGCACAGATACGCAGTATTTT. The chain recombines TRBV20-1 with TRBJ2-3, with D possibly TRBD1 on 6 matching bases. Germline CDR1 is DFQATT and CDR2 is SNEGSKA (reference sequence). V dropped 6 bases and J dropped 0 bases, with 19 bases sitting between them. The CDR3 contains 16 residues.